The rows below give T cell receptor beta chains drawn from one sample of a study of T cell responses to AZD1222 COVID-19 vaccine. Using immunoSEQ multiplex PCR, the repertoire was profiled, and TCRdb retains in-frame clones only, with some absent. In the table there are some 170,000 clones, over 80% of which are singletons. The sequencing used peripheral blood, collected 28 days after the second dose of the MenACWY control vaccine. These receptors were collected from an adult who received the MenACWY meningococcal vaccine as a control. Each CDR3 is given with its conserved first and last residue. The D gene is left open where the match is weak. Part of the rows lack a size; the others show once, few, many or a class for expanded clones.

clone_size d_call j_call v_call cdr3_aa cdr3_nt
. TRBD1 TRBJ2-1 TRBV19 CASISRDRARNEQFF TGTGCCAGTATCTCTCGGGACAGGGCACGGAATGAGCAGTTCTTC
. TRBD1 TRBJ1-1 TRBV9 CASTTGQGPLNTEAFF TGTGCCAGCACCACCGGACAGGGCCCTTTGAACACTGAAGCTTTCTTT
. . TRBJ2-7 TRBV19 CATRERYEQYF TGTGCCACCCGGGAGCGCTACGAGCAGTACTTC
. TRBD2 TRBJ2-1 TRBV6-6 CASIFQTSGENEQFF TGTGCCAGCATTTTTCAGACTAGCGGAGAGAATGAGCAGTTCTTC
. TRBD1 TRBJ2-5 TRBV6-5 CASSYGQGGQETQYF TGTGCCAGCAGTTATGGACAGGGAGGCCAAGAGACCCAGTACTTC
. . TRBJ1-4 TRBV4-3 CASSQMEGRGEKLFF TGCGCCAGCAGCCAAATGGAGGGGCGCGGAGAAAAACTGTTTTTT
. TRBD1 TRBJ1-1 TRBV5-4 CASRNRDSYTEAFF TGTGCCAGCAGAAACCGGGACAGTTACACTGAAGCTTTCTTT
. TRBD1 TRBJ1-2 TRBV28 CASISPGTGVGYTF TGTGCCAGCATTTCCCCCGGGACAGGGGTTGGCTACACCTTC
once . TRBJ2-7 TRBV6-5 CASRGTTAYEQYF TGTGCCAGCAGGGGGACCACGGCCTACGAGCAGTACTTC
. . TRBJ1-6 TRBV4-3 CASSQDGGSPLHF TGCGCCAGCAGCCAAGATGGAGGGTCACCCCTCCACTTT